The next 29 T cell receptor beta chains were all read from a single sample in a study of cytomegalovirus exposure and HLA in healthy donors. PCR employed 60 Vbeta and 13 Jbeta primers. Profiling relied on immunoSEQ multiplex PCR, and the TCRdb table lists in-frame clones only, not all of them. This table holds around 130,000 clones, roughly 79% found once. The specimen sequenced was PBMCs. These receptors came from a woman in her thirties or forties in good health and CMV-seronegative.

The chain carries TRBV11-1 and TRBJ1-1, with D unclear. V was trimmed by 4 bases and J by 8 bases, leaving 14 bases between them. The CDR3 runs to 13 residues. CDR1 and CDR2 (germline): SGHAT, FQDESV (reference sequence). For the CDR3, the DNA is TGTGCCAGCAGCTCTGGGCCTCTGGAAGAAGCTTTCTTT. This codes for CASSSGPLEEAFF.

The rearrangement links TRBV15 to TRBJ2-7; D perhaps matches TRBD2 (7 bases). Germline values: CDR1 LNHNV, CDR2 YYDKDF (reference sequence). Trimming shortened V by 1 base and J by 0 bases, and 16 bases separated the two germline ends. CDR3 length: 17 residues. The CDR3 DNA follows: TGTGCCACCAGCAGAGTGAACACGGGGGGCAGCTCCTACGAGCAGTACTTC. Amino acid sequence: CATSRVNTGGSSYEQYF.

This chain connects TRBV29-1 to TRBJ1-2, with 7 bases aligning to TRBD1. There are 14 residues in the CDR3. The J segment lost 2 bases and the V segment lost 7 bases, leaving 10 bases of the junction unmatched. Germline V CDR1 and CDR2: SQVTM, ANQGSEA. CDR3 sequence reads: CSANRDSGNYGYTF. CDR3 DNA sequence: TGCAGCGCAAACCGGGACAGCGGGAACTATGGCTACACCTTC.

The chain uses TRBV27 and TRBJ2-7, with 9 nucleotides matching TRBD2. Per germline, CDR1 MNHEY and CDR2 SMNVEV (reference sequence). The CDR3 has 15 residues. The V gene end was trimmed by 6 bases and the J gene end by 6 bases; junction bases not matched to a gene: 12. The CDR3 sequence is CASSYAGGPLFEQYF. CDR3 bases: TGTGCCAGCAGCTACGCGGGAGGGCCATTATTCGAGCAGTACTTC.

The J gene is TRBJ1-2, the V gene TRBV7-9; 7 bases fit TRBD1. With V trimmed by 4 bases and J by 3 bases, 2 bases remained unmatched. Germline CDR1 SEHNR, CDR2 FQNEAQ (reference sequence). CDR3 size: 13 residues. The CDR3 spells CASSYDRDYGYTF. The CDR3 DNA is TGTGCCAGCAGCTACGACAGGGACTATGGCTACACCTTC.

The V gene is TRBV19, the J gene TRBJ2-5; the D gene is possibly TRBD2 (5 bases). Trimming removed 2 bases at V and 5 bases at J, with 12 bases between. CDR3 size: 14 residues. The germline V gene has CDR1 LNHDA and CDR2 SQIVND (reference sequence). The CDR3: CASSIKLGVETQYF. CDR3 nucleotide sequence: TGTGCCAGTAGTATAAAGCTGGGAGTGGAGACCCAGTACTTC.

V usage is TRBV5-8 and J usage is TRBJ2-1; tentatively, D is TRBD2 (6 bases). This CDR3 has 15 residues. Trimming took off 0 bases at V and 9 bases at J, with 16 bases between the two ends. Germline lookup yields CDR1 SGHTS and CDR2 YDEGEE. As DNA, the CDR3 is TGTGCCAGCAGCTTGGTCGGGGCGGAGGGAGGTGAGCAGTTCTTC. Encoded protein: CASSLVGAEGGEQFF.

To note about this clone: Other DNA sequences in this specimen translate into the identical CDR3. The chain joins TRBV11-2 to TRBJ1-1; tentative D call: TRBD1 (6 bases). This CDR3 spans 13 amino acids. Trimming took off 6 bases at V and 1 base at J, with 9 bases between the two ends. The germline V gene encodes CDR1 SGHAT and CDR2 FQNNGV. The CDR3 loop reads CASSLQGNTEAFF. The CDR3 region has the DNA TGTGCCAGCAGTCTACAGGGGAACACTGAAGCTTTCTTT.

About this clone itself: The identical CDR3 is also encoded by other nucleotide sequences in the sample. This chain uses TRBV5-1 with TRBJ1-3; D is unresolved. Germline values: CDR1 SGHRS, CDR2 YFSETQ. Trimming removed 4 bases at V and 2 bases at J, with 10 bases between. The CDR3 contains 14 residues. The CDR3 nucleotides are TGCGCCAGCAGCCCCGGAGGGACTGGAAACACCATATATTTT. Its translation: CASSPGGTGNTIYF.

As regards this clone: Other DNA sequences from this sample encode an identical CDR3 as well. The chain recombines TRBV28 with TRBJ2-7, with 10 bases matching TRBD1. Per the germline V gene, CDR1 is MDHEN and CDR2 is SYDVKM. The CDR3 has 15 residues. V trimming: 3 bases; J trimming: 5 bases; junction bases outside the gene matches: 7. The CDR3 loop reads CASSLPGTGDHEQYF. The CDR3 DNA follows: TGTGCCAGCAGTTTGCCCGGGACAGGGGACCACGAGCAGTACTTC.

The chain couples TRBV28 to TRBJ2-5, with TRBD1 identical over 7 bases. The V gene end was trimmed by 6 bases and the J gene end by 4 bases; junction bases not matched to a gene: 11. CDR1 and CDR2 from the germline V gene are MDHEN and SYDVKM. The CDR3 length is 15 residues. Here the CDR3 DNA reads TGTGCCAGCAGCCCCCCGGGGACAGCGAGAGAGACCCAGTACTTC. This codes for CASSPPGTARETQYF.

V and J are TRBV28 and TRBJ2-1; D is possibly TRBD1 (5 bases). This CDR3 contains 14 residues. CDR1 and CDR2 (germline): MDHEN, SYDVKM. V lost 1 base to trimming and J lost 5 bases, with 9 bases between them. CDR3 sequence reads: CASSLFTGNNEQFF. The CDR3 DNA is TGTGCCAGCAGTTTATTTACAGGAAACAATGAGCAGTTCTTC. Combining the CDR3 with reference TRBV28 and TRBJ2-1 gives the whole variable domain DVKVTQSSRYLVKRTGEKVFLECVQDMDHENMFWYRQDPGLGLRLIYFSYDVKMKEKGDIPEGYSVSREKKERFSLILESASTNQTSMYLCASSLFTGNNEQFFGPGTRLTVL.

The CDR3 here is CAWDKSGYYGYTF. CDR3 coding DNA: TGTGCCTGGGACAAGTCAGGATACTATGGCTACACCTTC. The chain uses TRBV30 and TRBJ1-2, with no clear D. The CDR3 spans 13 residues. Germline lookup yields CDR1 GTSNPN and CDR2 SVGIG (reference sequence). The V gene lost 5 bases and the J gene lost 3 bases, with 13 bases spanning the gap. Full variable domain (outside the CDR3, taken from reference TRBV30 and TRBJ1-2): SQTIHQWPATLVQPVGSPLSLECTVEGTSNPNLYWYRQAAGRGLQLLFYSVGIGQISSEVPQNLSASRPQDRQFILSSKKLLLSDSGFYLCAWDKSGYYGYTFGSGTRLTVV.

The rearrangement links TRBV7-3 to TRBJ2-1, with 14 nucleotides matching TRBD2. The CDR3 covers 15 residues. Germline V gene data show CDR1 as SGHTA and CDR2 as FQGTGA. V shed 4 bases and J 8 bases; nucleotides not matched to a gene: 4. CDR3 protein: CASSSGLAGVDEQFF. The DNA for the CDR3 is TGTGCCAGCAGCTCGGGACTAGCGGGAGTGGATGAGCAGTTCTTC.

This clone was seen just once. In nucleotides, the CDR3 is TGTGCCAGCAGCTTAGTTGGGACAGGGGCAAGGGGTGAAGCTTTCTTT. This sequence encodes CASSLVGTGARGEAFF. The rearrangement joins TRBV11-2 to TRBJ1-1, with TRBD1 matching over 10 bases. Trimming cost V 1 base and J 7 bases; bases outside gene matches: 9. This CDR3 has 16 amino acids. Looked up from germline, CDR1 is SGHAT and CDR2 is FQNNGV.

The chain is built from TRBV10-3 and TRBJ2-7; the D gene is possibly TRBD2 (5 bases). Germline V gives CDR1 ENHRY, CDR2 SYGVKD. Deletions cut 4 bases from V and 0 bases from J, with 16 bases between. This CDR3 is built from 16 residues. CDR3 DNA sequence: TGTGCCATCAGTGGTAAAGGTAGCGAGAGCTCCTACGAGCAGTACTTC. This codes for CAISGKGSESSYEQYF.

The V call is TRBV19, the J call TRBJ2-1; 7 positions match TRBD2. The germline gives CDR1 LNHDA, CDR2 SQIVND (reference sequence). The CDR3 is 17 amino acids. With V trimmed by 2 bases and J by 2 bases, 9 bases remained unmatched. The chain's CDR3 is CASSIPVGGGPYNEQFF. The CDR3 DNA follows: TGTGCCAGTAGTATACCTGTGGGGGGAGGGCCCTACAATGAGCAGTTCTTC.

The CDR3 is CATSGLRLALGTDTQYF. The DNA of the CDR3 is TGTGCCACCAGCGGCCTTCGACTAGCTTTGGGCACAGATACGCAGTATTTT. The chain joins TRBV15 to TRBJ2-3, with 7 bases that match TRBD2. This CDR3 spans 17 amino acids. The germline CDR1 and CDR2 sequences are LNHNV and YYDKDF (reference sequence). V trimming: 5 bases; J trimming: 1 base; junction bases outside the gene matches: 12.

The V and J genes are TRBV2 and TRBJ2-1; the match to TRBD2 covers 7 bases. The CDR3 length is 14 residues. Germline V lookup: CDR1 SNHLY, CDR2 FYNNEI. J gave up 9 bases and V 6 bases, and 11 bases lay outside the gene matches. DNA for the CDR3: TGTGCCAGCAGCCCCCCGGGACTACCGGCTGAGCAGTTCTTC. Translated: CASSPPGLPAEQFF.

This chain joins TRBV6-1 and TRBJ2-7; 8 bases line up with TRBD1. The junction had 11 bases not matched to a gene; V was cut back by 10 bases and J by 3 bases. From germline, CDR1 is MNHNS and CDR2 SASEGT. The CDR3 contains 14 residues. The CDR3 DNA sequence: TGTGCCACCACATCTACGGACAGGGTCTACGAGCAGTACTTC. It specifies CATTSTDRVYEQYF.

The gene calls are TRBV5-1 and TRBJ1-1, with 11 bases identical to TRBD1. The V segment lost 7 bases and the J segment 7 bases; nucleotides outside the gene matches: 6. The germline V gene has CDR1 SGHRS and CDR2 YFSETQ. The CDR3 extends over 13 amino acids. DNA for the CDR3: TGCGCCAGCGGACAGGGGGCGCAAGGTGAAGCTTTCTTT. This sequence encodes CASGQGAQGEAFF.

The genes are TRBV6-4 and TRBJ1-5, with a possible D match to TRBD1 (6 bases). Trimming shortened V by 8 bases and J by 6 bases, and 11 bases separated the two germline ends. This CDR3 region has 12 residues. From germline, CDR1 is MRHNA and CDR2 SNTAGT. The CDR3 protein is CASPGGPQPQHF. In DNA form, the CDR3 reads TGTGCCAGCCCCGGGGGGCCTCAGCCCCAGCATTTT.

This CDR3 reads CASSLGLDSANTGELFF. For the CDR3, the DNA is TGCGCCAGCAGCTTGGGACTCGACAGTGCGAACACCGGGGAGCTGTTTTTT. This rearrangement joins TRBV5-1 to TRBJ2-2, with D possibly TRBD1 on 5 matching bases. Trimming took 0 bases from V and 0 from J, leaving 12 bases between them. Germline values: CDR1 SGHRS, CDR2 YFSETQ. The CDR3 runs 17 residues.

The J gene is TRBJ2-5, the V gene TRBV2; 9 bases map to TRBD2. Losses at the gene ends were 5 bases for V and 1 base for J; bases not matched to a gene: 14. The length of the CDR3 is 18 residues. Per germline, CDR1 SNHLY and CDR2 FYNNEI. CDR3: CASSQRGAFEGLQETQYF. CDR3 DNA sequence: TGTGCCAGCAGTCAGCGGGGGGCCTTTGAGGGTCTCCAAGAGACCCAGTACTTC.

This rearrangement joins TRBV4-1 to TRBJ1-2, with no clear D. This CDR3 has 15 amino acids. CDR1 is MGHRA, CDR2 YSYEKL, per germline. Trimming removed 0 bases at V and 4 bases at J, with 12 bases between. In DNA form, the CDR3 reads TGCGCCAGCAGCCAAGATCCGGGGTCGATCTATGGCTACACCTTC. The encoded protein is CASSQDPGSIYGYTF.

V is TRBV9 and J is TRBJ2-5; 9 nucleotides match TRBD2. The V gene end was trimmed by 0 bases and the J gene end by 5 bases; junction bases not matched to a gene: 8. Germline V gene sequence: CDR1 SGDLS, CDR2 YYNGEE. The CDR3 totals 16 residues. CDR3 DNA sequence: TGTGCCAGCAGCGTAGAAGGCGGGGGGGCAGGTGAGACCCAGTACTTC. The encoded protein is CASSVEGGGAGETQYF.

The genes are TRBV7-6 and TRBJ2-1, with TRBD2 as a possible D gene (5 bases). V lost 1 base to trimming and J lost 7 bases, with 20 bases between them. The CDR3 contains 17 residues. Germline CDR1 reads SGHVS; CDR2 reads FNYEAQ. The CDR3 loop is CASSLGIRSSPLNEQFF. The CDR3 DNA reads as TGTGCCAGCAGCTTAGGAATTCGGTCTAGCCCTTTGAATGAGCAGTTCTTC.

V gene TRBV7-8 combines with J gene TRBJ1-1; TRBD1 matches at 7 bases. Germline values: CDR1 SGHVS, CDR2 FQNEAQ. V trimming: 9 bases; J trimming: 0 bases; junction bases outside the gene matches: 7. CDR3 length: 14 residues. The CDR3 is CASTPGQMNTEAFF. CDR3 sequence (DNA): TGTGCCAGTACACCGGGACAGATGAACACTGAAGCTTTCTTT.

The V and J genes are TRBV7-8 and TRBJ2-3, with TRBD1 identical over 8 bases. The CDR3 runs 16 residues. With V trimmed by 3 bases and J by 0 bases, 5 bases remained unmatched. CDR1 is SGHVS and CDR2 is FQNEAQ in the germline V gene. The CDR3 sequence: CASSLGRTGSTDTQYF. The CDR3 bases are TGTGCCAGCAGCTTGGGAAGGACAGGGAGCACAGATACGCAGTATTTT.